These 24 T cell receptor beta chains came from one sample sequenced in a study of CD8+ T cells in alopecia areata. Following extraction, RNA underwent reverse transcription to cDNA, which served as the sequencing template. Produced via immunoSEQ multiplex PCR; TCRdb's table is partial and in-frame only. The sample has 150,000 to 200,000 clones, approximately 67% seen once; the top ten hold about 1.3%. The treatment here: oral pan-JAK inhibitor, 5-10 mg twice daily. This specimen consisted of CD4+ T cells sorted from blood, obtained around week 50, from a patient treated with tofacitinib. These receptors were taken from a human donor with alopecia areata.

V is TRBV5-1 and J is TRBJ2-5; 11 nucleotides align to TRBD2. The CDR3 extends over 17 amino acids. Germline-derived CDR1 and CDR2 are SGHRS and YFSETQ. The trim removed 4 bases at V and 5 bases at J, leaving 13 bases unmatched. This CDR3 reads CASSPILTSGDPETQYF. CDR3 DNA sequence: TGCGCCAGCAGCCCGATCCTGACTAGCGGGGATCCCGAGACCCAGTACTTC. The whole variable domain, remainder taken from reference TRBV5-1 and TRBJ2-5, is KAGVTQTPRYLIKTRGQQVTLSCSPISGHRSVSWYQQTPGQGLQFLFEYFSETQRNKGNFPGRFSGRQFSNSRSEMNVSTLELGDSALYLCASSPILTSGDPETQYFGPGTRLLVL.

The count of this clone is one. The chain uses TRBV30 and TRBJ1-6; TRBD1 matches 9 bases. Unmatched junction bases numbered 3, after V lost 3 bases and J lost 9 bases. This CDR3 comprises 13 residues. CDR1 and CDR2 (germline): GTSNPN, SVGIG (reference sequence). The CDR3: CAWRGDRVSPLHF. Here the CDR3 DNA reads TGTGCCTGGAGGGGGGACAGGGTTTCACCCCTCCACTTT. Full variable domain (outside the CDR3, taken from reference TRBV30 and TRBJ1-6): SQTIHQWPATLVQPVGSPLSLECTVEGTSNPNLYWYRQAAGRGLQLLFYSVGIGQISSEVPQNLSASRPQDRQFILSSKKLLLSDSGFYLCAWRGDRVSPLHFGNGTRLTVT.

This chain links TRBV29-1 with TRBJ2-6, with D possibly being TRBD2 (6 bases). The CDR3 totals 17 residues. Trimming shortened V by 7 bases and J by 1 base, and 20 bases separated the two germline ends. Per the germline V gene, CDR1 is SQVTM and CDR2 is ANQGSEA. The CDR3, as DNA: TGCAGCGCGCTCCGGGGGACGGGATCTTCTGGGGCCAACGTCCTGACTTTC. Translating it yields CSALRGTGSSGANVLTF.

The genes are TRBV12-5 and TRBJ2-7; D unresolved. This CDR3 has 14 amino acids. The germline gives CDR1 LGHNT, CDR2 FRNRAP. V was pared by 2 bases and J by 4 bases, with 12 bases between. CDR3 region: CASGLFASRYEQYF. The CDR3 DNA reads as TGTGCTAGTGGTTTGTTCGCCTCCCGTTACGAGCAGTACTTC.

The chain recombines TRBV15 with TRBJ2-5, with D tentatively TRBD2 (5 bases). CDR1 and CDR2 (germline): LNHNV, YYDKDF (reference sequence). Trimming shortened V by 1 base and J by 2 bases, and 8 bases separated the two germline ends. This CDR3 spans 14 amino acids. This CDR3 is CATSRGTGQETQYF. CDR3 bases: TGTGCCACCAGCAGAGGGACGGGGCAAGAGACCCAGTACTTC.

This clone was seen just once. This chain connects TRBV5-1 to TRBJ2-5; D tentatively fits TRBD1 or TRBD2 (5 bases each). The CDR3 runs to 15 residues. Between the trimmed V and J ends, which lost 1 base and 4 bases, there was a span of 14 bases. Germline CDR1 is SGHRS and CDR2 is YFSETQ. In DNA, the CDR3 is TGCGCCAGCAGCTTGTCCGGGACGGCTGGAGAGACCCAGTACTTC. Amino acid sequence: CASSLSGTAGETQYF.

The rearrangement joins TRBV30 to TRBJ2-2, with TRBD1 matching over 8 bases. J gave up 4 bases and V 3 bases, and 4 bases lay outside the gene matches. CDR3 length: 14 residues. Germline CDR1 is GTSNPN and CDR2 is SVGIG (reference sequence). The CDR3 sequence is CAWRTGVGTGELFF. DNA of the CDR3: TGTGCCTGGAGGACAGGGGTGGGCACCGGGGAGCTGTTTTTT.

This clone was counted once. In DNA form, the CDR3 reads TGTGCCTGGACTACCCGGGGCCCGAACACTGAAGCTTTCTTT. Protein sequence: CAWTTRGPNTEAFF. The J gene is TRBJ1-1, the V gene TRBV30; D may be TRBD1 (5 bases). The length of the CDR3 is 14 residues. The germline V gene has CDR1 GTSNPN and CDR2 SVGIG (reference sequence). Trimming stripped 4 bases from V and 1 base from J, with 13 bases between.

The chain employs TRBV2 and TRBJ2-7; D is uncertain. Trimming left V 3 bases short and J 2 bases short, with 11 bases between. CDR1 is SNHLY and CDR2 is FYNNEI in the germline V gene. The CDR3 loop spans 14 amino acids. The CDR3 DNA reads TGTGCCAGCAGTGATGGCCCCGACACCTACGAGCAGTACTTC. As protein: CASSDGPDTYEQYF.

The chain uses TRBV10-3 and TRBJ2-3; 8 positions agree with TRBD2. The V gene's germline CDR1 is ENHRY and CDR2 SYGVKD. Trimming removed 7 bases from V and 6 bases from J; junction bases left unmatched: 12. This CDR3 contains 15 residues. CDR3 DNA: TGTGCCATCAAGGGCCCCGGGGGGGCCTTGGATACGCAGTATTTT. It codes for CAIKGPGGALDTQYF.

The chain recombines TRBV29-1 with TRBJ2-1, with 12 bases fitting TRBD2. The V and J ends lost 6 bases and 8 bases, in that order; junction bases with no gene match: 11. Germline V gives CDR1 SQVTM, CDR2 ANQGSEA. CDR3 size: 15 residues. The chain's CDR3 is CSVRLAGAPRDEQFF. The CDR3 bases are TGCAGCGTGAGACTAGCGGGAGCCCCCCGGGATGAGCAGTTCTTC.

This chain connects TRBV5-1 to TRBJ2-7; 7 positions match TRBD2. The J segment lost 3 bases and the V segment lost 4 bases, leaving 4 bases of the junction unmatched. Germline V CDR1 and CDR2: SGHRS, YFSETQ. The CDR3 loop spans 13 amino acids. The CDR3 DNA reads as TGCGCCAGCAGCCCGGGAGGTGGCTACGAGCAGTACTTC. Its protein is CASSPGGGYEQYF.

The gene calls are TRBV2 and TRBJ2-6; perhaps TRBD1 as D (5 bases). The CDR3 spans 15 residues. Germline CDR1 reads SNHLY; CDR2 reads FYNNEI. V was pared by 3 bases and J by 4 bases, with 10 bases between. In DNA form, the CDR3 reads TGTGCCAGCAGTGACAGGGTGGCGGGGGCCAACGTCCTGACTTTC. It translates to CASSDRVAGANVLTF.

The chain combines TRBV14 with TRBJ1-6; no reliable D call. The CDR3 runs to 15 residues. V shed 0 bases and J shed 7 bases, with 10 bases lying between them. CDR1 and CDR2 from the germline V gene are SGHDN and FVKESK. CDR3 bases: TGTGCCAGCAGCCAAGACTTGACCGCGAATTCACCCCTCCACTTT. This gives the protein CASSQDLTANSPLHF.

The CDR3, as DNA: TGTGCCAGCAGCTTAGTAGGGATCGGGGAGACCCAGTACTTC. Its translation is CASSLVGIGETQYF. The rearrangement links TRBV7-6 to TRBJ2-5; the D is unclear. The CDR3 is 14 amino acids. Germline V gene data show CDR1 as SGHVS and CDR2 as FNYEAQ. Between the trimmed V and J ends, which lost 1 base and 5 bases, there was a span of 11 bases.

This chain joins TRBV7-2 and TRBJ2-3; 7 positions match TRBD2. Losses at the gene ends were 5 bases for V and 2 bases for J; bases not matched to a gene: 4. Looked up from germline, CDR1 is SGHTA and CDR2 is FQGNSA. The CDR3 is 14 residues long. CDR3 sequence reads: CASSDRDYTDTQYF. In DNA, the CDR3 is TGTGCCAGCAGCGACCGGGACTACACAGATACGCAGTATTTT.

There are a few counts of this clone. For the CDR3, the DNA is TGTGCCTGGAGTGTACTCGGGACTACCTCCTACGAGCAGTACTTC. Amino acids: CAWSVLGTTSYEQYF. The genes are TRBV30 and TRBJ2-7, with 7 nucleotides matching TRBD2. V was pared by 0 bases and J by 0 bases, with 5 bases of the junction left unmatched. Germline V gives CDR1 GTSNPN, CDR2 SVGIG (reference sequence). There are 15 residues in the CDR3.

This chain connects TRBV7-8 to TRBJ1-1; a weak D match, TRBD1 (6 bases). Germline CDR1 and CDR2: SGHVS and FQNEAQ. Between the trimmed V and J ends, which lost 1 base and 6 bases, there was a span of 9 bases. The CDR3 is 13 amino acids. The CDR3 loop is CASSLDRDPEAFF. In nucleotides, the CDR3 is TGTGCCAGCAGCTTAGACAGGGACCCTGAAGCTTTCTTT.

CDR3 region: CASTGGSSSYEQYF. In DNA form, the CDR3 reads TGTGCCAGCACGGGGGGTTCGAGCTCCTACGAGCAGTACTTC. The gene calls are TRBV2 and TRBJ2-7; 7 nucleotides agree with TRBD2. The length of the CDR3 is 14 residues. Germline V gene data show CDR1 as SNHLY and CDR2 as FYNNEI. J was trimmed by 0 bases and V by 7 bases; bases with no gene match: 6.

Turning to this clone: Other DNA sequences in the same sample also yield this CDR3. V is TRBV30 and J is TRBJ1-2; no firm D call. CDR1 is GTSNPN, CDR2 SVGIG, per germline (reference sequence). V was shortened by 5 bases and J by 7 bases, with 11 bases between the two germline ends. The CDR3 has 11 residues. CDR3 loop: CAWSGSGGYTF. CDR3 coding DNA: TGTGCCTGGTCCGGGAGCGGTGGCTACACCTTC. The full variable domain, in which reference TRBV30 and TRBJ1-2 provide the parts outside the CDR3, is SQTIHQWPATLVQPVGSPLSLECTVEGTSNPNLYWYRQAAGRGLQLLFYSVGIGQISSEVPQNLSASRPQDRQFILSSKKLLLSDSGFYLCAWSGSGGYTFGSGTRLTVV.

V is TRBV4-3 and J is TRBJ2-3; a possible D gene is TRBD1 (5 bases). CDR3 length: 15 residues. Looked up from germline, CDR1 is LGHNA and CDR2 is YSLEER. The V and J ends lost 3 bases and 2 bases respectively, with 12 bases between them. The CDR3 here is CASSQAQGYTDTQYF. CDR3 bases: TGCGCCAGCAGCCAGGCTCAGGGATACACAGATACGCAGTATTTT.

The J gene is TRBJ2-5, the V gene TRBV18; D not certain. Between the trimmed V and J ends, which lost 1 base and 5 bases, there was a span of 8 bases. The CDR3 consists of 13 residues. Germline V gives CDR1 KGHSH, CDR2 LQKENI. CDR3 in amino acids: CASSPRVGETQYF. CDR3 bases: TGTGCCAGCTCACCACGTGTGGGGGAGACCCAGTACTTC.

This chain links TRBV29-1 with TRBJ2-2, with a weak D call TRBD1 (6 bases). CDR3 length equals 12 residues. Germline V gene lookup returns CDR1 SQVTM and CDR2 ANQGSEA. V was pared by 4 bases and J by 6 bases, with 9 bases between. The CDR3 here is CSVVKGAGELFF. Written as DNA, the CDR3 is TGCAGCGTTGTAAAGGGGGCCGGGGAGCTGTTTTTT.

This clone showed up just a few times. The chain uses TRBV29-1 and TRBJ1-1, with D possibly matching TRBD1 (5 bases). CDR3 length: 15 amino acids. Germline V gene data show CDR1 as SQVTM and CDR2 as ANQGSEA. V lost 7 bases and J lost 2, with 20 bases in between. CDR3 protein: CSAVHSGGLNTEAFF. The CDR3 DNA reads as TGCAGCGCAGTCCACTCCGGGGGACTAAACACTGAAGCTTTCTTT.